This T cell receptor beta chain was sequenced for a study of somatic mutations in cytotoxic T cells in rheumatoid arthritis (dated by TCRdb to about 2017). A note on the overall study: Right after diagnosis and prior to the start of any treatment, approximately 30 ml EDTA of peripheral blood was drawn from patients. Some T-cell populations stained with V beta antibodies were sorted by flow on a FACSAria II or Sony SH800 to nearly 100% purity, with sorted V beta1+ cells additionally subjected to TCRB sequencing. To characterize clonality, the study used TCRB deep sequencing while asking whether somatic mutations are carried by expanded CD8+ T-cell clones in newly diagnosed, untreated rheumatoid arthritis. A total of 65 to 70 rheumatoid arthritis patients and 20 to 25 healthy controls underwent TCRB deep sequencing. Patient and control groups had essentially identical median ages.

TCRB CDR3 sequencing used the immunoSEQ assay on genomic DNA. In the authors' own workflow: Only a few patient CD8+ clones larger than 1% matched published virus-specific TCRB sequences when compared against them. Analyses were restricted to productive TCRB rearrangements. Clonality was expressed as a Shannon entropy-based productive clonality index, with each clone defined by a unique TCRB CDR3 sequence. Repertoire overlap for a pair of samples was computed from each clone's template counts relative to total templates per sample. V-gene usage from TCRB sequencing and V-gene usage measured by flow cytometry were correlated (Spearman r of about 0.56). Drawn from immuneACCESS, this table holds only the in-frame rearrangements with V and J called that TCRdb kept. Clones are partly lost; checked studies trace under half to an unresolved V gene and leave the rest unexplained. D and trimming were read from the DNA, whereas the V and J calls and clone size are those reported in that table. In this sample the table shows roughly 20,000 clones, almost 85% of which occur a single time. The top ten hold approximately 9.1% of the sample.

The study at large found these results: It was unknown which antigens the expanded CD8+ clones targeted, and their absence from virus-specific databases did not exclude viral specificity. The slight underrepresentation of TRBV07 in patients was not corrected for multiple comparisons. In about an eighth of the roughly 65 patients the largest CD8+ clone exceeded 20% of CD8+ cells, and several identical CD8+ TCRB sequences were shared between blood and synovial fluid. Rheumatoid arthritis patients and age-matched healthy controls did not significantly differ in CD8+ T-cell clonality. Healthy controls showed no age-related increase in CD8+ clonality, whereas patients did (Spearman r=0.49).

This clone was seen only a few times. Its specific antigen is unknown. No base quality values were provided; no much bigger clone lies one nucleotide off. On an AutoMACS, CD4+ and CD8+ cells were isolated via positive magnetic bead selection, and their purity was verified by flow cytometry. Initial screening for clonal expansions relied on flow cytometry with a TCR V beta antibody panel, after which sorted CD8+ fractions underwent TCRB deep sequencing for characterization. Ficoll-Paque PLUS density gradient separation was used to isolate peripheral blood mononuclear cells. Nucleospin Tissue or Tissue XS kits were used to extract DNA from CD4-enriched, CD8-enriched or PBMC samples, and a Qubit 2.0 fluorometer was used for quantification. From the germline V gene (reference sequence), CDR1 is GTSNPN and CDR2 is SVGIG. From the cysteine up to the phenylalanine, the CDR3 has a length of 12 residues. Only CDR3 DNA remains: 36 bases, in frame from the first base. V is reduced by 5 bases and J by 4 bases, leaving a spacing of 11 bases between them.

The sample taken for sequencing was CD8+ T cells sorted from blood. This receptor chain uses TRBV30 and TRBJ1-1; TRBD1 is a weak D gene call, 6 bases matching. The TCR originated in an adult with rheumatoid arthritis. The DNA reads as follows: TGTGCCTGGGGCGGAGGGGGCACTGAAGCTTTCTTT. It codes for CAWGGGGTEAFF. When the CDR3 is completed using the reference TRBV30 and TRBJ1-1 genes on either side, the full variable domain is SQTIHQWPATLVQPVGSPLSLECTVEGTSNPNLYWYRQAAGRGLQLLFYSVGIGQISSEVPQNLSASRPQDRQFILSSKKLLLSDSGFYLCAWGGGGTEAFFGQGTRLTVV.